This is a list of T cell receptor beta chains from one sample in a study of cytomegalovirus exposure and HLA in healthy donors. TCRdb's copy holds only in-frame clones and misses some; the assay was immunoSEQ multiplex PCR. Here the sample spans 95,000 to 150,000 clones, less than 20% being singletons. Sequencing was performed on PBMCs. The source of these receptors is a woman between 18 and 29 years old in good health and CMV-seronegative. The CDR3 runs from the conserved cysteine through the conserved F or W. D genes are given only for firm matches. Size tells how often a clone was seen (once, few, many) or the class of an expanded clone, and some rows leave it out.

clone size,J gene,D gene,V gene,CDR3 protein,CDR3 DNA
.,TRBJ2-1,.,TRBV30,CAWSVNREQFF,TGTGCCTGGAGTGTCAACAGGGAGCAGTTCTTC
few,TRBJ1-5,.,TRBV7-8,CASSLGAAGNQPQHF,TGTGCCAGCAGCTTGGGGGCTGCCGGTAATCAGCCCCAGCATTTT
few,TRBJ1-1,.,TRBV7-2,CASSPWGGANTEAFF,TGTGCCAGCAGCCCCTGGGGGGGGGCCAACACTGAAGCTTTCTTT
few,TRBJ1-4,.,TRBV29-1,CSVASTPGNEKLFF,TGCAGCGTTGCTAGTACACCGGGGAACGAAAAACTGTTTTTT
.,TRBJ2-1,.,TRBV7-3,CASSLGQGISQFF,TGTGCCAGCAGCTTAGGCCAGGGCATTTCGCAGTTCTTC
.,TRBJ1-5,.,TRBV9,CASSVDGINQPQHF,TGTGCCAGCAGCGTAGACGGGATAAATCAGCCCCAGCATTTT
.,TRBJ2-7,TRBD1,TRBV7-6,CASSLDRGPYEQYF,TGTGCCAGCAGCTTGGACAGGGGGCCCTACGAGCAGTACTTC
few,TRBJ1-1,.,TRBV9,CASSVGRGRNTEAFF,TGTGCCAGCAGCGTTGGGAGGGGTAGGAACACTGAAGCTTTCTTT
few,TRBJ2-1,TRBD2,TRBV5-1,CASSLGLAVYNEQFF,TGCGCCAGCAGCTTGGGGCTAGCGGTCTACAATGAGCAGTTCTTC
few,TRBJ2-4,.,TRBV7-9,CASSPRDTNKNIQYF,TGTGCCAGCAGCCCCCGGGACACAAACAAAAACATTCAGTACTTC
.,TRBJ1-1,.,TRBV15,CAGNRGAQNTEAFF,TGTGCCGGGAACCGGGGTGCCCAGAACACTGAAGCTTTCTTT
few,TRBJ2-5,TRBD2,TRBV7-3,CASSPTSGRVGSQYF,TGTGCCAGCAGCCCGACTAGCGGGAGGGTTGGGTCCCAGTACTTC
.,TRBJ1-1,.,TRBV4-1,CASSQDPRGRVGTEAFF,TGCGCCAGCAGCCAGGATCCCCGGGGTAGGGTTGGCACTGAAGCTTTCTTT
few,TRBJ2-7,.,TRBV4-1,CASSLEGGPQYF,TGCGCCAGCAGCCTAGAGGGGGGGCCCCAGTACTTC
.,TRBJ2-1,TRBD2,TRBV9,CASSVGAGVIYNEQFF,TGTGCCAGCAGCGTAGGAGCGGGAGTGATCTACAATGAGCAGTTCTTC
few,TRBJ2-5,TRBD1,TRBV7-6,CASSHNDREQETQYF,TGTGCCAGCAGCCACAACGACAGGGAGCAAGAGACCCAGTACTTC
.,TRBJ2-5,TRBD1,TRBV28,CASYRKQGKETQYF,TGTGCCAGCTACAGGAAACAGGGGAAGGAGACCCAGTACTTC
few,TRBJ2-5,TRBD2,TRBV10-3,CAITEDGAGTQETQYF,TGTGCCATCACAGAGGACGGAGCGGGAACCCAAGAGACCCAGTACTTC
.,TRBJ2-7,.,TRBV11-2,CASRLRGGTPYYEQYF,TGTGCCAGCAGATTGAGGGGGGGAACCCCCTATTACGAGCAGTACTTC
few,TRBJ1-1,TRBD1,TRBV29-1,CSVRQGLNTEAFF,TGCAGCGTTCGACAGGGCTTGAACACTGAAGCTTTCTTT
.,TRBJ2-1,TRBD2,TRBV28,CASINGGRFNEQFF,TGTGCCAGCATCAACGGCGGGAGATTTAATGAGCAGTTCTTC
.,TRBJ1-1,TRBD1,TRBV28,CASSLGDRLNTEAFF,TGTGCCAGCAGTTTAGGGGACAGGCTAAACACTGAAGCTTTCTTT
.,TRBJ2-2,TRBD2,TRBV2,CASSGLAGGTGELFF,TGTGCCAGCAGTGGTCTAGCGGGGGGCACCGGGGAGCTGTTTTTT
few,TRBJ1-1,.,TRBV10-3,CAISERGNTEAFF,TGTGCCATCAGTGAGCGGGGGAACACTGAAGCTTTCTTT
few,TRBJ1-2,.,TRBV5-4,CASSLGRGGNYGYTF,TGTGCCAGCAGCTTGGGGAGGGGGGGGAACTATGGCTACACCTTC
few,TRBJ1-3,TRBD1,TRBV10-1,CASRLTGASSGNTIYF,TGCGCCAGCAGATTGACAGGGGCCAGCTCTGGAAACACCATATATTTT
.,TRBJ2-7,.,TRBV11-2,CASANYEQYF,TGTGCCAGCGCGAACTACGAGCAGTACTTC
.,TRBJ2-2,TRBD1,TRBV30,CAWMVRGRTGELFF,TGTGCCTGGATGGTTAGGGGGCGAACCGGGGAGCTGTTTTTT
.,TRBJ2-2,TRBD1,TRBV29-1,CSAVDRGRTGELFF,TGCAGCGCCGTCGACAGGGGCCGCACCGGGGAGCTGTTTTTT
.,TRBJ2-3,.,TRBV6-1,CASTLALSTDTQYF,TGTGCCAGCACGCTAGCGCTTAGCACAGATACGCAGTATTTT
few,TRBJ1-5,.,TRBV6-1,CASIAGAVNQPQHF,TGTGCCAGCATTGCAGGGGCCGTTAATCAGCCCCAGCATTTT
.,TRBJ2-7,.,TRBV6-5,CASSRVRQGFNEQYF,TGTGCCAGCAGTAGAGTTAGGCAGGGGTTCAACGAGCAGTACTTC
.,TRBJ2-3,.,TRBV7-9,CASSAGPEITDTQYF,TGTGCCAGCAGCGCGGGACCGGAGATTACAGATACGCAGTATTTT
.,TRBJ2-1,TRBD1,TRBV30,CAGQAPLEQFF,TGTGCCGGACAGGCGCCTCTCGAGCAGTTCTTC
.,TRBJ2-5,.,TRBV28,CASSLYRRQETQYF,TGTGCCAGCAGTTTATACAGGAGACAAGAGACCCAGTACTTC